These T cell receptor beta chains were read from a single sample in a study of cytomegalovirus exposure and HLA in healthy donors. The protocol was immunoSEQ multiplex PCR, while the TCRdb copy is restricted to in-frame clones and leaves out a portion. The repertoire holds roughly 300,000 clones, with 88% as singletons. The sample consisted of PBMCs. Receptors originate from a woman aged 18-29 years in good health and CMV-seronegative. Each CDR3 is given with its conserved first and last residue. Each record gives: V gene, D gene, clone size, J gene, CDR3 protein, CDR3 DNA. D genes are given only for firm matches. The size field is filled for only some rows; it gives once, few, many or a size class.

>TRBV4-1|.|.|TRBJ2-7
CASSQVAGFRQYF
TGCGCCAGCAGCCAGGTCGCCGGGTTTCGGCAGTACTTC
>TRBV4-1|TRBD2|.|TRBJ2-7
CASSHVAGVGDEQYF
TGCGCCAGCAGCCATGTAGCGGGAGTTGGCGACGAGCAGTACTTC
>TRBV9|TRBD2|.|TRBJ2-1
CASSGTSRNEQFF
TGTGCCAGCAGCGGGACTAGCAGAAATGAGCAGTTCTTC
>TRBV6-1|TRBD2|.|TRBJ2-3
CASSESLAGVWSTDTQYF
TGTGCCAGCAGTGAAAGCCTAGCGGGAGTTTGGAGCACAGATACGCAGTATTTT
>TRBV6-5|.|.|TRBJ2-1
CASRSGLAMYNEQFF
TGTGCCAGCAGGTCGGGACTCGCAATGTACAATGAGCAGTTCTTC
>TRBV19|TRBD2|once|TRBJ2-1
CASGETSRHPYNEQFF
TGTGCCAGTGGGGAGACTAGCCGGCATCCTTACAATGAGCAGTTCTTC
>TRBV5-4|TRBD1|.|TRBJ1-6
CASSLLGQGASPLHF
TGTGCCAGCAGCTTACTAGGACAGGGGGCTTCACCCCTCCACTTT
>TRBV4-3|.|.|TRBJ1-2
CASSQDPGTGYTF
TGCGCCAGCAGCCAAGACCCAGGGACAGGCTACACCTTC
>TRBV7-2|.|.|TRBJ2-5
CASSLDGETQYF
TGTGCCAGCAGCTTAGACGGAGAGACCCAGTACTTC
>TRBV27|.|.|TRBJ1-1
CASSLRPPVGGTEAFF
TGTGCCAGCAGTTTAAGGCCGCCGGTCGGGGGCACTGAAGCTTTCTTT
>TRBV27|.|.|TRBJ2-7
CASSSGYEQYF
TGTGCCAGCAGTTCCGGTTACGAGCAGTACTTC
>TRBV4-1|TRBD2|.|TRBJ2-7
CASSQGTSGSGYEQYF
TGCGCCAGCAGCCAGGGGACTAGCGGGAGTGGGTACGAGCAGTACTTC
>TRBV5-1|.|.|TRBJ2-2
CASSWGLEGTGELFF
TGCGCCAGCAGCTGGGGGCTCGAGGGTACCGGGGAGCTGTTTTTT
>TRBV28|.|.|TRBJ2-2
CASSLIGRTGELFF
TGTGCCAGCAGCCTTATTGGGCGAACCGGGGAGCTGTTTTTT